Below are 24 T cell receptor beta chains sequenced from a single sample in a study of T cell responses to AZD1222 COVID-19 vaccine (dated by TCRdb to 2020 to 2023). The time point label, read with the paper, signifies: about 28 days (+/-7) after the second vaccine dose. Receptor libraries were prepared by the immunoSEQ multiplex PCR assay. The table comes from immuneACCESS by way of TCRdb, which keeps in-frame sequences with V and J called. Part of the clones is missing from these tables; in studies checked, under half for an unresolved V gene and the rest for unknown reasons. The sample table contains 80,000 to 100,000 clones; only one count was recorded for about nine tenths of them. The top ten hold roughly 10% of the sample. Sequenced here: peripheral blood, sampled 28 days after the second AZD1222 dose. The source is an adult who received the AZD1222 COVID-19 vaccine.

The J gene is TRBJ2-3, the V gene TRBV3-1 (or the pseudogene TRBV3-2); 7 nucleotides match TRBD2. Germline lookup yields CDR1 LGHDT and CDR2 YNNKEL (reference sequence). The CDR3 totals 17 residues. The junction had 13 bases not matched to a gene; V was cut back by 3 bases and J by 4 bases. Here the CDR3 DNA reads TGTGCCAGCAGCCACCTCCCGGGGAGGGGAGGCTCAGATACGCAGTATTTT. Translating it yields CASSHLPGRGGSDTQYF.

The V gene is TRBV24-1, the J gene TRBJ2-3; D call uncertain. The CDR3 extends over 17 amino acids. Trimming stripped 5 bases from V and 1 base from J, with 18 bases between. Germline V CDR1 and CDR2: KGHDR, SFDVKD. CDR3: CATSGRYPPRRTDTQYF. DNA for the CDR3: TGTGCCACCAGTGGTCGCTATCCCCCCAGACGCACAGATACGCAGTATTTT.

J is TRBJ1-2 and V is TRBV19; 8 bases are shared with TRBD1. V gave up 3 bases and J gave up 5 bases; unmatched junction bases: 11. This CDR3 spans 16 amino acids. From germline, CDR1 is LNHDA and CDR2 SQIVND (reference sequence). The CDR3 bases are TGTGCCAGTAGTATCGTCGGGACAGGAGAGAGGTATGGCTACACCTTC. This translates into CASSIVGTGERYGYTF.

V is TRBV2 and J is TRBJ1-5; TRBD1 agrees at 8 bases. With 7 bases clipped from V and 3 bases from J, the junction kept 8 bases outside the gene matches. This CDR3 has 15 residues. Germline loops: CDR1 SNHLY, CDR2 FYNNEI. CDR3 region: CASNSDRAHNQPQHF. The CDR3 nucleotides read TGTGCCAGCAATTCGGACAGGGCACACAATCAGCCCCAGCATTTT.

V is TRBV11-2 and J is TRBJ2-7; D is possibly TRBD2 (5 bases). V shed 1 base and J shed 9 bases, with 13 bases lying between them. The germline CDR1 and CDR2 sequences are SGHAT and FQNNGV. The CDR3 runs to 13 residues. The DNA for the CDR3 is TGTGCCAGCAGCTTAGGACTAACGAGCGGGCAGTACTTC. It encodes CASSLGLTSGQYF.

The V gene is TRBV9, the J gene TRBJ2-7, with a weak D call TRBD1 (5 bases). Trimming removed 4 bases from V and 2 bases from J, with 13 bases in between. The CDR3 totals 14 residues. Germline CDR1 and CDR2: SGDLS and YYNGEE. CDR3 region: CASSLQQATYEQYF. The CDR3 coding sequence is TGTGCCAGCAGCCTCCAACAGGCCACCTACGAGCAGTACTTC.

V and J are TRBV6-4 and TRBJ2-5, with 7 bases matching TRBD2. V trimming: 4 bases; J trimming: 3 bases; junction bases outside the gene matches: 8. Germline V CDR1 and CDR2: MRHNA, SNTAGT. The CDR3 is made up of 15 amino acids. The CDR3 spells CASSGLPGLEETQYF. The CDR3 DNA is TGTGCCAGCAGTGGCCTCCCCGGACTAGAAGAGACCCAGTACTTC.

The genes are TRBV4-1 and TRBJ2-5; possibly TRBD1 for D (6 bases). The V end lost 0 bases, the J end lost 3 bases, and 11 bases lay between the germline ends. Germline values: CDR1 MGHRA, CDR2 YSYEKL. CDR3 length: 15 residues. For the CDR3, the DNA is TGCGCCAGCAGCCAAGATGATTACAGGGAAGAGACCCAGTACTTC. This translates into CASSQDDYREETQYF.

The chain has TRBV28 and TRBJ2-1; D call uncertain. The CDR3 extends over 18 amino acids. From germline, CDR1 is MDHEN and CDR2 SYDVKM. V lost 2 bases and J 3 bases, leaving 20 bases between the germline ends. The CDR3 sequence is CASSLASHFSGFYNEQFF. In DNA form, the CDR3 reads TGTGCCAGCAGTTTAGCGTCCCACTTCTCCGGGTTCTACAATGAGCAGTTCTTC.

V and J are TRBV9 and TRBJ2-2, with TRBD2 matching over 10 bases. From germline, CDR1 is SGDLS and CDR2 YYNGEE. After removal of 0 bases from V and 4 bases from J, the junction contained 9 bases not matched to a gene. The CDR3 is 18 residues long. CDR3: CASSVDASGSRATGELFF. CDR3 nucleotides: TGTGCCAGCAGCGTAGACGCTAGCGGGAGTAGGGCCACCGGGGAGCTGTTTTTT.

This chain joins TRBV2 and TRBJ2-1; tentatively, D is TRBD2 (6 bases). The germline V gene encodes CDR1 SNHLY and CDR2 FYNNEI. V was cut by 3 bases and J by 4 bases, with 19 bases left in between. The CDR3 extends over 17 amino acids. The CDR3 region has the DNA TGTGCCAGCAGTGATCTCTATCAGGGAGGCCGGTACAATGAGCAGTTCTTC. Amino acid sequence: CASSDLYQGGRYNEQFF.

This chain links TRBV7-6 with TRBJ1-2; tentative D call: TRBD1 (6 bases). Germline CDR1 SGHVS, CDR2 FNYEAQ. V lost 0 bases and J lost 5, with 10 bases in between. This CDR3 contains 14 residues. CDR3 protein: CASSLAPQGYGYTF. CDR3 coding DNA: TGTGCCAGCAGCTTAGCGCCGCAGGGGTATGGCTACACCTTC.

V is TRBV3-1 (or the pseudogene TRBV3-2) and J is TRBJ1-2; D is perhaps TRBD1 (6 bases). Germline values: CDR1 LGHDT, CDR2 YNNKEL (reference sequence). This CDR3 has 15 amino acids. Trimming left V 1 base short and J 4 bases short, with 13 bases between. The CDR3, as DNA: TGTGCCAGCAGCCAAGCCCCGGGGGCCCGCTATGGCTACACCTTC. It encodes CASSQAPGARYGYTF.

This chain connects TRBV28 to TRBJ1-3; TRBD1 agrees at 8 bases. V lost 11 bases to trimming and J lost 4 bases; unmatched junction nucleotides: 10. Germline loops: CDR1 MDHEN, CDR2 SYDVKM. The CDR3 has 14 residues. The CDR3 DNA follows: TGTGCCGCCAGACAGGGGACGAGAGGAAACACCATATATTTT. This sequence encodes CAARQGTRGNTIYF.

CDR3 coding DNA: TGTGCCAGCAGCGTCACTATAAATCAGCCCCAGCATTTT. This gives the protein CASSVTINQPQHF. The V call is TRBV9, the J call TRBJ1-5, with no clear D. With 2 bases removed from V and 4 bases from J, the gap between germline ends came to 7 bases. Germline lookup yields CDR1 SGDLS and CDR2 YYNGEE. CDR3 length: 13 residues.

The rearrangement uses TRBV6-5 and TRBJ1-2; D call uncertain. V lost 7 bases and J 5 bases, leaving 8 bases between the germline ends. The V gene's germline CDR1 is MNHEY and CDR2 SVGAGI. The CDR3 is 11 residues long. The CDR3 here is CASTQGYGYTF. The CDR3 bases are TGTGCCAGCACCCAAGGTTATGGCTACACCTTC.

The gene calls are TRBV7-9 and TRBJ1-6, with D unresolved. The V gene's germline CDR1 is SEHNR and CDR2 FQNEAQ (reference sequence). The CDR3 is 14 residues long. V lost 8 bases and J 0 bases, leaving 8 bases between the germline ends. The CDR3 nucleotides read TGTGCCAGCGATTCGAGCTCCTATAATTCACCCCTCCACTTT. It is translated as CASDSSSYNSPLHF.

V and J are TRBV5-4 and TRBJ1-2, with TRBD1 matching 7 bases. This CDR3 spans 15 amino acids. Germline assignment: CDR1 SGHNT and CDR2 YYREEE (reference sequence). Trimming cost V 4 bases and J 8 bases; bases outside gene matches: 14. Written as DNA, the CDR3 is TGTGCCAGCAGCATCAACAGGGGTGTAGTAGGGGGCTACACCTTC. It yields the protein CASSINRGVVGGYTF.

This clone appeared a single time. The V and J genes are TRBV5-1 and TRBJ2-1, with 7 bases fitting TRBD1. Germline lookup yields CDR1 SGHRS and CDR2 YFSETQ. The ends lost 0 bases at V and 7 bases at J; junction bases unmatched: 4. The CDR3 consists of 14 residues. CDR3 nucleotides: TGCGCCAGCAGCTTGGGTGGACAGGCGAATGAGCAGTTCTTC. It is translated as CASSLGGQANEQFF.

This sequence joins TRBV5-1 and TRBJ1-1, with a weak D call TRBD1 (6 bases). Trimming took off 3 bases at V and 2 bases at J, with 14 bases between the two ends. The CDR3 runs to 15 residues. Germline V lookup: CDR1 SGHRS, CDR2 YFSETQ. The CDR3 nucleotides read TGCGCCAGCAGCTGGCAGGGGCGACCTAACACTGAAGCTTTCTTT. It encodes CASSWQGRPNTEAFF. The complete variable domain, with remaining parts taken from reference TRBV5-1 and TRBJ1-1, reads KAGVTQTPRYLIKTRGQQVTLSCSPISGHRSVSWYQQTPGQGLQFLFEYFSETQRNKGNFPGRFSGRQFSNSRSEMNVSTLELGDSALYLCASSWQGRPNTEAFFGQGTRLTVV.

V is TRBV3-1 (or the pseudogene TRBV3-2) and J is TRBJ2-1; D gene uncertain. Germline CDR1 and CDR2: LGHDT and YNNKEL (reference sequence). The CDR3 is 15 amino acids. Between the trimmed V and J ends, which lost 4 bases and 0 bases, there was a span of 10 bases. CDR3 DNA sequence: TGTGCCAGCAGCCTAAGTAGCCTCTCCTACAATGAGCAGTTCTTC. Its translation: CASSLSSLSYNEQFF.

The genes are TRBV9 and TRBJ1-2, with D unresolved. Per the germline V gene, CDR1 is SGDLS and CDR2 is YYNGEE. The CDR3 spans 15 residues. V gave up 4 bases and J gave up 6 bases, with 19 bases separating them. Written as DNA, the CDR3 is TGTGCCAGCAGCCTGTCCGAGAGGCGTGGGAATGGCTACACCTTC. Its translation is CASSLSERRGNGYTF.

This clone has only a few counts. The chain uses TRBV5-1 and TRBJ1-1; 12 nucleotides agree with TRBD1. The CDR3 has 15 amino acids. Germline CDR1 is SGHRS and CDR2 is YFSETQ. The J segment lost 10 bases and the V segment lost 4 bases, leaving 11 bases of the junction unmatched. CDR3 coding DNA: TGCGCCAGCAGCCCAAATCCGGGACAGGGGGCGGGAGCTTTCTTT. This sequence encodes CASSPNPGQGAGAFF.

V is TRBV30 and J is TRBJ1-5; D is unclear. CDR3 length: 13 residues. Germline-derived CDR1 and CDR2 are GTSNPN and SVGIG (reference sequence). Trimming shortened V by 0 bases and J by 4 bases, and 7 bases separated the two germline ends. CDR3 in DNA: TGTGCCTGGAGTGTCAGCCTTAATCAGCCCCAGCATTTT. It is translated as CAWSVSLNQPQHF.